The 25 T cell receptor beta chains presented below share a single source sample, sequenced in a study of response to subunit inactivated influenza vaccine. TCRdb re-analysed the RT-PCR reads in MiXCR, keeping a single row per CDR3 protein. The sample includes a few hundred thousand distinct CDR3 sequences, approximately 11% of them seen just once. This specimen consisted of PBMCs from blood, obtained roughly 48 days after vaccination. Source of these receptors: a man aged 45-65 years who received an inactivated influenza vaccine.

This clonotype was seen a handful of times. The rearrangement joins TRBV10-3 to TRBJ2-7; TRBD2 aligns across 10 bases. The CDR3 loop spans 15 amino acids. Germline V gene lookup returns CDR1 ENHRY and CDR2 SYGVKD. Unmatched junction bases numbered 6, after V lost 0 bases and J lost 7 bases. The CDR3 sequence is CAISESLAGMGEQYF. The CDR3 DNA sequence: TGTGCCATCAGTGAGTCACTAGCGGGGATGGGTGAGCAGTACTTC.

This clonotype has ten or more counts. The V and J genes are TRBV6-5 and TRBJ2-7, with D maybe TRBD2 (7 bases). Per the germline V gene, CDR1 is MNHEY and CDR2 is SVGAGI. V gave up 0 bases and J gave up 2 bases, with 14 bases separating them. This CDR3 is built from 16 residues. As DNA, the CDR3 is TGTGCCAGCAGTTACTCCTACCGGGGGGCCACCTACGAGCAGTACTTC. The encoded protein is CASSYSYRGATYEQYF.

This clonotype was seen a few times. This chain uses TRBV7-2 with TRBJ2-5; possibly TRBD1 for D (6 bases). V was shortened by 5 bases and J by 4 bases, with 14 bases between the two germline ends. The CDR3 sequence is 14 residues long. The germline CDR1 and CDR2 sequences are SGHTA and FQGNSA. The CDR3 spells CASSTSQGLETQYF. Written as DNA, the CDR3 is TGTGCCAGCAGCACCTCACAGGGATTAGAGACCCAGTACTTC.

This clonotype was recorded a few times. The V call is TRBV6-5, the J call TRBJ1-1; the D gene is possibly TRBD1 (5 bases). Trimming took 3 bases from V and 1 from J, leaving 12 bases between them. The CDR3 is made up of 15 amino acids. Germline CDR1 and CDR2: MNHEY and SVGAGI. In DNA form, the CDR3 reads TGTGCCAGCAGTTATTGGGGACGGCAGAACACTGAAGCTTTCTTT. This encodes CASSYWGRQNTEAFF.

The rearrangement links TRBV6-2 or TRBV6-3 to TRBJ2-7, with 8 bases lining up with TRBD1. From germline, CDR1 is MNHEY and CDR2 SVGEGT. The length of the CDR3 is 21 residues. The trim removed 2 bases at V and 0 bases at J, leaving 21 bases unmatched. This CDR3 is CASSYQPLTGELIIVSYEQYF. The CDR3 DNA follows: TGTGCCAGCAGTTACCAGCCCTTGACAGGGGAATTAATCATCGTCTCCTACGAGCAGTACTTC.

This clonotype has a handful of counts. The junction departs from germline at one end; a sequencing error may be responsible. This chain links TRBV7-8 with TRBJ2-1; TRBD2 matches at 8 bases. The CDR3 covers 19 residues. Germline CDR1 reads SGHVS; CDR2 reads FQNEAQ. The CDR3 DNA sequence: TGTGCCAGCACCTTACTCCCGCTGCGACTAGCGAGCTCCTACAATGAGCAGTTCTTC. Residues: CASTLLPLRLASSYNEQFF.

V usage is TRBV29-1 and J usage is TRBJ2-2, with 8 bases fitting TRBD1. V was pared by 3 bases and J by 6 bases, with 6 bases of the junction left unmatched. Germline CDR1 SQVTM, CDR2 ANQGSEA. The CDR3 consists of 14 residues. CDR3 coding DNA: TGCAGCGTTGAGACAGGGGATGACGCCGGGGAGCTGTTTTTT. It codes for CSVETGDDAGELFF.

In this sample, this clonotype turned up a few times. The rearrangement uses TRBV20-1 and TRBJ2-1; D is undetermined. This CDR3 has 11 amino acids. Germline loops: CDR1 DFQATT, CDR2 SNEGSKA (reference sequence). Deletions cut 3 bases from V and 8 bases from J, with 8 bases between. The CDR3 loop reads CSASSLHEQFF. Written as DNA, the CDR3 is TGCAGTGCTAGTTCCCTCCATGAGCAGTTCTTC.

The chain uses TRBV25-1 and TRBJ1-5, with D possibly matching TRBD1 (6 bases). Germline lookup yields CDR1 MGHDK and CDR2 SYGVNS. The CDR3 totals 13 residues. Trimming shortened V by 6 bases and J by 5 bases, and 11 bases separated the two germline ends. The CDR3 DNA reads TGTGCCAGCAGAGGACAGTCGGATCAGCCCCAGCATTTT. Protein product: CASRGQSDQPQHF.

In the case of this clonotype: One end of the junction does not line up with germline, which may come from a read error. The chain couples TRBV7-8 to TRBJ1-6, with D uncertain. The CDR3 loop spans 13 amino acids. CDR1 is SGHVS and CDR2 is FQNEAQ in the germline V gene. Here the CDR3 reads CASSLATDSPLHF. CDR3 coding DNA: TGTGCCAGCAGCCTAGCGACCGATTCACCCCTCCACTTT.

This clonotype was counted a few times. This sequence joins TRBV10-3 and TRBJ1-2, with D maybe TRBD1 (5 bases). Germline lookup yields CDR1 ENHRY and CDR2 SYGVKD. The length of the CDR3 is 13 residues. The V end lost 2 bases, the J end lost 4 bases, and 8 bases lay between the germline ends. The CDR3, as DNA: TGTGCCATCAGTGAGCAGGGTGGCTATGGCTACACCTTC. It translates to CAISEQGGYGYTF.

The gene calls are TRBV24-1 and TRBJ2-2; 12 bases align to TRBD1. The V segment lost 5 bases and the J segment 6 bases; nucleotides outside the gene matches: 12. Per the germline V gene, CDR1 is KGHDR and CDR2 is SFDVKD. The CDR3 has 18 amino acids. The CDR3 sequence: CATSAGQGASFLPGELFF. The CDR3 bases are TGTGCCACCAGTGCGGGACAGGGGGCGAGTTTTTTGCCCGGGGAGCTGTTTTTT.

At least ten counts were recorded for this clonotype. The chain combines TRBV18 with TRBJ2-5, with 9 bases aligning to TRBD1. From germline, CDR1 is KGHSH and CDR2 LQKENI. This CDR3 spans 14 amino acids. V shed 6 bases, J shed 4 bases, and the junction held 6 bases outside the gene matches. This CDR3 is CASSPGQGRETQYF. The DNA for the CDR3 is TGTGCCAGCTCGCCGGGACAGGGTAGAGAGACCCAGTACTTC.

This chain uses TRBV5-6 with TRBJ2-1; no clear D gene. CDR1 and CDR2 from the germline V gene are SGHDT and YYEEEE. Trimming stripped 2 bases from V and 12 bases from J, with 9 bases between. The CDR3 spans 11 residues. The CDR3 DNA reads TGTGCCAGCAGCTTTGGTTTTGGGCAGTTCTTC. It encodes CASSFGFGQFF.

This clonotype has just a few counts. The chain has TRBV5-5 and TRBJ2-7; D is uncertain. The CDR3 is 14 amino acids. Germline V gene lookup returns CDR1 SGHKS and CDR2 YYEKEE (reference sequence). Trimming left V 2 bases short and J 1 base short, with 10 bases between. The CDR3: CASSLYPSSYEQYF. CDR3 bases: TGTGCCAGCAGCTTATATCCTTCTTCCTACGAGCAGTACTTC.

CDR3 sequence reads: CASSERGYQETQYF. DNA of the CDR3: TGTGCCAGCAGTGAAAGGGGCTACCAAGAGACCCAGTACTTC. The rearrangement uses TRBV6-1 and TRBJ2-5; D may be TRBD1 (5 bases). Germline V gene sequence: CDR1 MNHNS, CDR2 SASEGT. V was pared by 2 bases and J by 0 bases, with 7 bases between. CDR3 size: 14 residues.

The chain links TRBV5-5 to TRBJ2-3; 11 bases line up with TRBD1. Germline trimming cut 0 bases from V and 7 bases from J; bases unmatched to any gene: 4. The CDR3 runs to 15 residues. CDR1 and CDR2 (germline): SGHKS, YYEKEE (reference sequence). The CDR3 nucleotides read TGTGCCAGCAGCTTGGTGGGGGACAGGGGGAATACGCAGTATTTT. It codes for CASSLVGDRGNTQYF. Full variable domain (remainder filled in from reference TRBV5-5 and TRBJ2-3): DAGVTQSPTHLIKTRGQQVTLRCSPISGHKSVSWYQQVLGQGPQFIFQYYEKEERGRGNFPDRFSARQFPNYSSELNVNALLLGDSALYLCASSLVGDRGNTQYFGPGTRLTVL.

V usage is TRBV9 and J usage is TRBJ2-7; 9 bases map to TRBD1. The CDR3 is 13 residues long. Trimming took 0 bases from V and 6 from J; bases not matched to a gene: 1. The germline V gene encodes CDR1 SGDLS and CDR2 YYNGEE. CDR3 sequence reads: CASSVATGGEQYF. CDR3 DNA: TGTGCCAGCAGCGTAGCGACAGGGGGCGAGCAGTACTTC.

This clonotype has more than one count but fewer than ten. The rearrangement joins TRBV4-3 to TRBJ2-1; D is undetermined. The CDR3 consists of 14 residues. Trimming pared 4 bases from V and 8 bases from J, leaving 15 bases between. Germline lookup yields CDR1 LGHNA and CDR2 YSLEER. CDR3 sequence: CASSPTHGYDEQFF. The CDR3 DNA follows: TGCGCCAGCAGCCCAACTCATGGGTATGATGAGCAGTTCTTC.

This clonotype was counted a few times. This sequence joins TRBV7-9 and TRBJ2-1, with D perhaps matching TRBD2 (5 bases). The germline CDR1 and CDR2 sequences are SEHNR and FQNEAQ (reference sequence). This CDR3 region has 13 residues. Trimming stripped 5 bases from V and 8 bases from J, with 13 bases between. This CDR3 reads CASSGFPADEQFF. The CDR3 nucleotides read TGTGCCAGCAGCGGCTTTCCAGCGGATGAGCAGTTCTTC. The full variable domain, rest sourced from reference TRBV7-9 and TRBJ2-1, is DTGVSQNPRHKITKRGQNVTFRCDPISEHNRLYWYRQTLGQGPEFLTYFQNEAQLEKSRLLSDRFSAERPKGSFSTLEIQRTEQGDSAMYLCASSGFPADEQFFGPGTRLTVL.

The chain has TRBV7-9 and TRBJ2-2; D is undetermined. The CDR3 contains 15 residues. Germline CDR1 reads SEHNR; CDR2 reads FQNEAQ (reference sequence). V lost 6 bases and J lost 4, with 15 bases in between. CDR3 residues: CASSRMAYRTGELFF. The CDR3 coding sequence is TGTGCCAGCAGTCGCATGGCCTATCGCACCGGGGAGCTGTTTTTT. The complete variable domain, with remaining parts taken from reference TRBV7-9 and TRBJ2-2, reads DTGVSQNPRHKITKRGQNVTFRCDPISEHNRLYWYRQTLGQGPEFLTYFQNEAQLEKSRLLSDRFSAERPKGSFSTLEIQRTEQGDSAMYLCASSRMAYRTGELFFGEGSRLTVL.

The rearrangement links TRBV20-1 to TRBJ2-7; TRBD1 aligns across 10 bases. The CDR3 sequence is 12 residues long. Germline lookup yields CDR1 DFQATT and CDR2 SNEGSKA (reference sequence). V dropped 5 bases and J dropped 6; count of bases not matched to a gene: 4. CDR3 nucleotide sequence: TGCAGTGCTGCCGGGACAGGGGCCGAGCAGTACTTC. Protein: CSAAGTGAEQYF.

This clonotype was found many times. V is TRBV9 and J is TRBJ2-2; the D call may be TRBD1 or TRBD2 (5 bases each). V was trimmed by 0 bases and J by 4 bases, leaving 7 bases between them. The CDR3 sequence is 14 residues long. Germline CDR1 reads SGDLS; CDR2 reads YYNGEE. For the CDR3, the DNA is TGTGCCAGCAGCGTAGTTGGGGGCACCGGGGAGCTGTTTTTT. Residues: CASSVVGGTGELFF.

This clonotype was picked up a small number of times. The gene calls are TRBV20-1 and TRBJ1-5; possible D gene TRBD1, 5 bases. Trimming left V 2 bases short and J 0 bases short, with 11 bases between. There are 15 residues in the CDR3. The germline V gene has CDR1 DFQATT and CDR2 SNEGSKA (reference sequence). CDR3 nucleotides: TGCAGTGCTAGACAGGGAAGTGATAGCAATCAGCCCCAGCATTTT. Residues: CSARQGSDSNQPQHF.

This clonotype occurred a few times. The chain recombines TRBV7-2 with TRBJ2-1; 10 nucleotides line up with TRBD2. CDR3 length: 16 residues. Trimming removed 4 bases from V and 8 bases from J; junction bases left unmatched: 11. Germline V gives CDR1 SGHTA, CDR2 FQGNSA. The CDR3 nucleotides are TGTGCCAGCAGCTACCCTGAGCGGGGGGGCCGGGATGAGCAGTTCTTC. Translating it yields CASSYPERGGRDEQFF.